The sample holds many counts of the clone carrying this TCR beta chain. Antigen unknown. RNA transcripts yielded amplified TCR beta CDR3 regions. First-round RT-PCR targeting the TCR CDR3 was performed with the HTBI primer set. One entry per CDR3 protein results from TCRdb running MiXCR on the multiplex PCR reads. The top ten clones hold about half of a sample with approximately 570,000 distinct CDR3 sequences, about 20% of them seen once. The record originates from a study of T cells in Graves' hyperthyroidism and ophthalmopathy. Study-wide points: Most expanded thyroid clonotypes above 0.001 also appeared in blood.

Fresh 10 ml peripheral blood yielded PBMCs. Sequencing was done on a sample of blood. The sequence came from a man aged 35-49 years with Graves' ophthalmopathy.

In DNA, the CDR3 is TGTGCCAGCCTTCCAGGGGCTGCTTTGCTCGCTTTCTTT. Its protein is CASLPGAALLAFF. The chain joins TRBV12-3 or TRBV12-4 to TRBJ1-1, with D maybe TRBD1 (6 bases). Trimming stripped 8 bases from V and 11 bases from J, with 21 bases between. This CDR3 comprises 13 residues.